This entry features one T cell receptor (beta chain) sequence. Its target is unknown. The CDR3 totals 14 residues. The V end lost 6 bases, the J end lost 7 bases, and 16 bases lay between the germline ends. Per the germline V gene, CDR1 is MNHEY and CDR2 is SMNVEV (reference sequence). Repertoires were generated with immunoSEQ multiplex PCR, while TCRdb's copy carries only in-frame clones and drops some. This table has about 73,000 clones, roughly nine tenths appearing once. The data originate from a study of OX40 agonist ivuxolimab in advanced cancers. Findings and caveats of the study: There were, on average, more expanded clones in CD8+ T cells than in CD4+.

This rearrangement joins TRBV27 to TRBJ1-5; D uncertain. The sample consisted of CD4+ or CD8+ T cells sorted from blood, taken in a trial of the OX40 agonist ivuxolimab. This TCR was sampled from an adult with an advanced solid tumor such as melanoma, head and neck, liver or kidney cancer. The CDR3 bases are TGTGCCAGCAGCCGAAGTGGGTTGGGGCAGCCCCAGCATTTT. Translating it yields CASSRSGLGQPQHF.